This TCR beta chain was profiled in a study of T cells in localized non-small cell lung cancer. Study-level findings and limits: Sequencing, confined to only one tumor region, leaves heterogeneity possible. Adjacent lung held a median roughly 56 of the top 100 tumor clones. Highest T cell clonality was seen in uninvolved adjacent lung, surpassing that measured in tumor.

The V gene's germline CDR1 is MDHEN and CDR2 SYDVKM. CDR3 size: 13 residues. The V and J ends lost 10 bases and 3 bases respectively, with 15 bases between them. A word on this clone: Its cognate antigen is unknown.

The table came from immunoSEQ multiplex PCR; TCRdb's copy has only in-frame clones and leaves some out. The repertoire holds 2,000 to 3,000 clones, with 34% as singletons. This specimen was lung tumor tissue, taken before any cancer treatment. This TCR was recovered from a man aged 40-75 years with stage II lung adenocarcinoma. The J gene is TRBJ1-2, the V gene TRBV28; D gene uncertain. CDR3 sequence: CATRRPGDYGYTF. DNA for the CDR3: TGTGCCACTCGCCGACCTGGAGACTATGGCTACACCTTC.